This paragraph reports one TCR beta chain. This entry is derived from a study of blood T cell repertoires in COVID-19. Study at large: COVID-19 samples collected from the United States, Italy and Spain covered acute and convalescent phases. PBMCs, B-cell-depleted T cells, or T cells were the source of the cDNA or gDNA that made up the material.

Germline-derived CDR1 and CDR2 are LGHDT and YNNKEL (reference sequence). V dropped 4 bases and J dropped 4 bases, with 10 bases sitting between them. This CDR3 is built from 13 residues. How the authors handled the data: Estimation of nucleated cell counts was performed using reference gene primer amplification. Sequenced by immunoSEQ multiplex PCR; TCRdb stores in-frame clones only, minus some. V and J calls and clone size are those listed in that table; D and trimming were worked out from the DNA. The sample lists 150,000 to 200,000 clones, around 86% occurring once. Sequencing used peripheral blood. This TCR was recovered from a middle-aged man with acute or convalescent COVID-19. The chain has TRBV3-1 (or the pseudogene TRBV3-2) and TRBJ1-2; D call uncertain. CDR3 in amino acids: CASSPVTSYGYTF. As DNA, the CDR3 is TGTGCCAGCAGCCCGGTCACGAGCTATGGCTACACCTTC.